This TCR beta chain derives from a study of blood T cell repertoires in COVID-19. Study-wide context: Acute and convalescent COVID-19 samples came from the United States, Italy and Spain.

Clones were sequenced by immunoSEQ multiplex PCR, and TCRdb holds only the in-frame ones, with some missing. The sample holds over 200,000 clones, about 81% seen once. Sequenced material: PBMCs or T cells enriched from blood (not recorded which). The source is a middle-aged man who had recovered from COVID-19.

This chain's CDR3 is CSVEDLSGRAVSEQFF. DNA of the CDR3: TGCAGCGTTGAAGATTTGAGCGGGAGGGCCGTCAGTGAGCAGTTCTTC. This rearrangement joins TRBV29-1 to TRBJ2-1; 10 bases line up with TRBD2. J was trimmed by 9 bases and V by 0 bases; bases with no gene match: 11. The CDR3 has 16 amino acids. CDR1 is SQVTM, CDR2 ANQGSEA, per germline.